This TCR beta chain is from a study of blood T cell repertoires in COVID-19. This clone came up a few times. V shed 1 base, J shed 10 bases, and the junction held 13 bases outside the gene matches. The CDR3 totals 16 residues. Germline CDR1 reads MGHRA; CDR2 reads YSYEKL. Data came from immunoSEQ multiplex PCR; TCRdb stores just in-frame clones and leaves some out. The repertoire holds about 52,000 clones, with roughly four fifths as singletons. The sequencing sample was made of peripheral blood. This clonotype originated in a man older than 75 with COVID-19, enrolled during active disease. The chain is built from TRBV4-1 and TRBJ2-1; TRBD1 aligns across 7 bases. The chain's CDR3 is CASSQAPVRGMREQFF. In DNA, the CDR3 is TGCGCCAGCAGCCAAGCCCCCGTCAGGGGGATGCGGGAGCAGTTCTTC.